Listed below are T cell receptor beta chains from one sample, sequenced in a study of blood T cell repertoires in COVID-19. Data came from immunoSEQ multiplex PCR; TCRdb stores just in-frame clones and leaves some out. The repertoire holds 61,000 or so clones, with around four fifths as singletons. Input material: peripheral blood. These receptor sequences come from an elderly woman with acute or convalescent COVID-19. CDR3s include the opening cysteine and the closing phenylalanine or tryptophan. The D gene is left open where the match is weak. The size entry is marked missing in some rows and otherwise reads once, few, many or a size class.

j_call	d_call	clone_size	v_call	cdr3_aa	cdr3_nt
TRBJ2-2	.	once	TRBV29-1	CSVRSTANTGELFF	TGCAGCGTTCGGTCCACCGCGAACACCGGGGAGCTGTTTTTT
TRBJ2-2	.	.	TRBV19	CVTRQGVNTGELFF	TGTGTCACACGACAAGGGGTTAACACCGGGGAGCTGTTTTTT
TRBJ1-5	TRBD1	.	TRBV10-1	CASRVADRANQPQHF	TGCGCCAGCAGGGTTGCGGACAGGGCTAATCAGCCCCAGCATTTT
TRBJ1-2	.	.	TRBV15	CATSRDRGRANYGYTF	TGTGCCACCAGCAGAGATCGCGGCAGGGCTAACTATGGCTACACCTTC
TRBJ1-2	TRBD1	.	TRBV6-1	CASRERQGGRGYGYTF	TGTGCCAGCAGGGAAAGACAGGGGGGCCGGGGGTATGGCTACACCTTC
TRBJ2-7	TRBD1	.	TRBV29-1	CSASPGGQTKYF	TGCAGCGCATCCCCTGGGGGACAGACGAAGTACTTC
TRBJ2-7	.	.	TRBV5-1	CASSFDISNSYEQYF	TGCGCCAGCAGCTTCGACATTTCGAACTCCTACGAGCAGTACTTC
TRBJ1-2	TRBD1	.	TRBV18	CASSPFKTGGHGYTF	TGTGCCAGCTCACCCTTCAAGACAGGGGGGCATGGCTACACCTTC
TRBJ2-1	.	.	TRBV9	CASSVGAGPLYNEQFF	TGTGCCAGCAGCGTAGGGGCGGGACCCCTCTACAATGAGCAGTTCTTC
TRBJ2-1	TRBD2	.	TRBV7-2	CASSLALAGGRNEQFF	TGTGCCAGCAGCTTAGCGCTGGCGGGGGGGAGGAATGAGCAGTTCTTC
TRBJ1-5	.	.	TRBV5-5	CASSLGAWGDNQPQHF	TGTGCCAGCAGCTTGGGGGCTTGGGGAGACAATCAGCCCCAGCATTTT
TRBJ1-1	.	.	TRBV4-3	CASSQTWNTEAFF	TGCGCCAGCAGCCAAACATGGAACACTGAAGCTTTCTTT
TRBJ2-2	TRBD1	.	TRBV6-5	CASSYPTGGPTGELFF	TGTGCCAGCAGTTACCCGACAGGGGGTCCCACCGGGGAGCTGTTTTTT
TRBJ2-1	TRBD2	.	TRBV27	CASSSVASGSSGEQFF	TGTGCCAGCAGCTCCGTGGCTAGCGGGAGTTCGGGTGAGCAGTTCTTC
TRBJ2-5	TRBD2	.	TRBV9	CASSVVGGETQYF	TGTGCCAGCAGCGTAGTCGGGGGGGAGACCCAGTACTTC
TRBJ2-5	.	.	TRBV5-1	CASSLAGETQYF	TGCGCCAGCAGCTTGGCAGGAGAGACCCAGTACTTC
TRBJ2-1	TRBD2	.	TRBV3-1/TRBV3-2	CASSQGLAGLAYNEQFF	TGTGCCAGCAGCCAAGGACTAGCGGGTTTGGCCTACAATGAGCAGTTCTTC
TRBJ2-1	.	.	TRBV6-1	CASSERDYNEQFF	TGTGCCAGCAGTGAACGCGACTACAATGAGCAGTTCTTC
TRBJ2-7	.	.	TRBV29-1	CSVVSGFSIEQYF	TGCAGCGTTGTATCGGGGTTTAGTATCGAGCAGTACTTC
TRBJ2-7	.	.	TRBV7-2	CASSARLSTYEQYF	TGTGCCAGCAGCGCGCGCCTCTCCACCTACGAGCAGTACTTC
TRBJ1-6	.	.	TRBV28	CASDTQGINSPLHF	TGTGCCAGCGACACACAGGGAATCAATTCACCCCTCCACTTT
TRBJ2-2	.	.	TRBV4-2	CASLAFTGELFF	TGTGCCAGTCTAGCTTTCACCGGGGAGCTGTTTTTT
TRBJ2-3	.	.	TRBV5-1	CASSLPGSADTQYF	TGCGCCAGCAGCCTGCCCGGGTCTGCAGATACGCAGTATTTT
TRBJ1-6	TRBD1	once	TRBV5-6	CASSAGQGMWNSPLHF	TGTGCCAGCAGCGCGGGACAGGGGATGTGGAATTCACCCCTCCACTTT
TRBJ1-1	TRBD1	.	TRBV5-1	CASSLEGTALNTEAFF	TGCGCCAGCAGCTTGGAAGGGACAGCTCTGAACACTGAAGCTTTCTTT
TRBJ1-6	.	many	TRBV19	CASEGLNSPLHF	TGTGCCAGTGAAGGACTAAATTCACCCCTCCACTTT
TRBJ2-7	.	few	TRBV3-1/TRBV3-2	CASAPRTGEQYF	TGTGCCAGCGCTCCGAGGACGGGAGAGCAGTACTTC
TRBJ2-5	.	.	TRBV7-7	CASSQGRGRREETQYF	TGTGCTAGCAGCCAGGGAAGGGGGCGGAGGGAAGAGACCCAGTACTTC
TRBJ2-2	.	.	TRBV19	CASSSGGPPRELFF	TGTGCCAGTAGTAGCGGGGGCCCCCCCAGGGAGCTGTTTTTT
TRBJ2-3	TRBD2	.	TRBV5-1	CASSFTSGGADTQYF	TGCGCCAGCAGCTTTACTAGCGGGGGGGCAGATACGCAGTATTTT
TRBJ1-5	.	.	TRBV4-3	CASSQDIGVSNQPQHF	TGCGCCAGCAGCCAAGACATCGGGGTCAGCAATCAGCCCCAGCATTTT
TRBJ2-7	TRBD2	.	TRBV19	CASSTLRTSGTGEQYF	TGTGCCAGTAGTACCCTGAGGACTAGCGGGACGGGGGAGCAGTACTTC
TRBJ1-5	TRBD1	.	TRBV10-3	CATGTGGADLPQHF	TGTGCCACGGGGACAGGGGGCGCGGATTTGCCCCAGCATTTT